This TCR beta chain derives from a study of cytomegalovirus exposure and HLA in healthy donors. Study-level findings and limits: Earlier analysis yielded a pattern in which most TCR beta V segments were productive about 90% or about 30% of the time.

V dropped 1 base and J dropped 2 bases, with 16 bases sitting between them. This CDR3 contains 17 residues. Germline-derived CDR1 and CDR2 are LGHNA and YNFKEQ. Healthy bone marrow donors made up the donor group. PCR was performed using 60 Vbeta and 13 Jbeta primers. Clones were read by immunoSEQ multiplex PCR, and TCRdb kept only the in-frame ones, dropping some. Of under 200,000 clones listed, 65% to 85% are singletons. This clone came up a few times. Antigen specificity is unknown. Source material: PBMCs. This TCR came from a man aged 60-69 years in good health and CMV-seronegative. The V gene is TRBV4-2, the J gene TRBJ2-3, with TRBD1 as a possible D gene (5 bases). In DNA, the CDR3 is TGTGCCAGCAGCCAAGTAAGGGGCAGCAGGGCCACAGATACGCAGTATTTT. Protein: CASSQVRGSRATDTQYF.